This passage covers 30 T cell receptor beta chains from one sample sequenced in a study of T cell repertoires in cytomegalovirus infection. TCRdb reprocessed the reads via MiXCR and lists one record per CDR3 protein. Altogether about 400,000 distinct CDR3 sequences are present, about a sixth being singletons, with the ten largest covering under 9%. The sample taken for sequencing was PBMCs. These TCRs come from a human donor in good health (CMV status not recorded). Some clones in this sample may be carry-over from other donors' samples.

This clonotype was detected many times. The V and J genes are TRBV24-1 and TRBJ2-7; tentatively, D is TRBD1 (5 bases). The CDR3 has 14 residues. Germline V gene sequence: CDR1 KGHDR, CDR2 SFDVKD. V was pared by 3 bases and J by 2 bases, with 10 bases between. Here the CDR3 reads CATSDPGRAYEQYF. The CDR3, as DNA: TGTGCCACCAGTGATCCCGGCAGGGCCTACGAGCAGTACTTC.

This clonotype was observed a handful of times. The V gene is TRBV28, the J gene TRBJ2-1; possibly TRBD1 or TRBD2 for D (6 bases each). CDR1 and CDR2 from the germline V gene are MDHEN and SYDVKM. The germline V and J ends were trimmed by 0 bases and 5 bases, with 14 bases remaining between them. The CDR3 is made up of 16 amino acids. CDR3 in DNA: TGTGCCAGCAGTTTATGGGGGGGCGCAAGGGACAATGAGCAGTTCTTC. Translation gives CASSLWGGARDNEQFF.

This clonotype showed up many times. The chain is built from TRBV12-3 or TRBV12-4 and TRBJ1-1; the match to TRBD1 covers 8 bases. J gave up 8 bases and V 6 bases, and 5 bases lay outside the gene matches. The CDR3 length is 12 residues. The CDR3 reads CASSFGQGEAFF. DNA for the CDR3: TGTGCCAGCAGCTTCGGACAGGGCGAAGCTTTCTTT.

This clonotype was seen only a few times. The chain couples TRBV12-3 or TRBV12-4 to TRBJ1-5; D is uncertain. V shed 3 bases and J shed 2 bases, with 11 bases lying between them. The CDR3 loop spans 15 amino acids. The CDR3 DNA follows: TGTGCCAGCAGTTTCCCTGACGGGGGCAATCAGCCCCAGCATTTT. Translating gives CASSFPDGGNQPQHF.

This clonotype has at least ten counts. V gene TRBV7-2 combines with J gene TRBJ2-5; 11 positions agree with TRBD2. After removal of 4 bases from V and 2 bases from J, the junction contained 3 bases not matched to a gene. Germline loops: CDR1 SGHTA, CDR2 FQGNSA. This CDR3 contains 15 residues. DNA for the CDR3: TGTGCCAGCAGCTCACGACTAGCGGGACAAGAGACCCAGTACTTC. Its translation: CASSSRLAGQETQYF.

As for this clonotype: A read error may be the cause here, since a much bigger clone is one base away. This rearrangement joins TRBV7-6 to TRBJ2-7; D is perhaps TRBD2 (7 bases). Germline lookup yields CDR1 SGHVS and CDR2 FNYEAQ. This CDR3 has 16 amino acids. V dropped 1 base and J dropped 7 bases, with 20 bases sitting between them. This chain's CDR3 is CASSLDTEWGGCEQYF. CDR3 coding DNA: TGTGCCAGCAGCTTAGACACCGAGTGGGGGGGCTGTGAGCAGTACTTC. The full variable domain, rest sourced from reference TRBV7-6 and TRBJ2-7, is GAGVSQSPRYKVTKRGQDVALRCDPISGHVSLYWYRQALGQGPEFLTYFNYEAQQDKSGLPNDRFSAERPEGSISTLTIQRTEQRDSAMYRCASSLDTEWGGCEQYFGPGTRLTVT.

This clonotype has more than one count but fewer than ten. V and J are TRBV9 and TRBJ2-7, with TRBD2 matching over 7 bases. CDR1 is SGDLS and CDR2 is YYNGEE in the germline V gene. CDR3 size: 15 residues. The V segment lost 0 bases and the J segment 0 bases; nucleotides outside the gene matches: 3. CDR3 DNA: TGTGCCAGCAGCGTAGAAGCGGGGTCCTCCTACGAGCAGTACTTC. Translated, it gives CASSVEAGSSYEQYF.

This clonotype was recorded at least ten times. The chain couples TRBV7-2 to TRBJ1-1, with D maybe TRBD1 (5 bases). This CDR3 is 15 amino acids long. The V gene's germline CDR1 is SGHTA and CDR2 FQGNSA. With 5 bases removed from V and 1 base from J, the gap between germline ends came to 14 bases. The CDR3 bases are TGTGCCAGCAGCCCCCTGGGACTGACGAACACTGAAGCTTTCTTT. Its translation is CASSPLGLTNTEAFF. Variable domain in full (rest from reference TRBV7-2 and TRBJ1-1): GAGVSQSPSNKVTEKGKDVELRCDPISGHTALYWYRQSLGQGLEFLIYFQGNSAPDKSGLPSDRFSAERTGGSVSTLTIQRTQQEDSAVYLCASSPLGLTNTEAFFGQGTRLTVV.

The sample holds many counts of this clonotype. The chain recombines TRBV6-1 with TRBJ2-3; no definite D call. The V end was cut by 11 bases, the J end by 1 base, with 13 bases between. The CDR3 loop spans 13 amino acids. CDR1 and CDR2 (germline): MNHNS, SASEGT. The CDR3 reads CASAPPGTDTQYF. The DNA of the CDR3 is TGTGCCTCCGCCCCCCCGGGCACAGATACGCAGTATTTT.

The V and J genes are TRBV2 and TRBJ2-7; 7 bases fit TRBD2. The V gene end was trimmed by 7 bases and the J gene end by 4 bases; junction bases not matched to a gene: 13. Germline V gene lookup returns CDR1 SNHLY and CDR2 FYNNEI. There are 15 residues in the CDR3. Here the CDR3 DNA reads TGTGCCAGCAACCCTCTGGCTAGCGGAACATACGAGCAGTACTTC. Translation: CASNPLASGTYEQYF.

Ten or more counts support this clonotype. V gene TRBV5-6 combines with J gene TRBJ1-5; D ambiguous. Germline V gene sequence: CDR1 SGHDT, CDR2 YYEEEE. The V end lost 1 base, the J end lost 7 bases, and 12 bases lay between the germline ends. The CDR3 has 14 amino acids. The CDR3 nucleotides are TGTGCCAGCAGCTTGTTCCCCAGTTCCCAGCCCCAGCATTTT. Protein sequence: CASSLFPSSQPQHF.

J is TRBJ2-1 and V is TRBV20-1; D call uncertain. The CDR3 is 12 residues long. Germline CDR1 DFQATT, CDR2 SNEGSKA (reference sequence). Trimming removed 1 base from V and 6 bases from J, with 7 bases in between. In DNA, the CDR3 is TGCAGTGCTAGAGTCGGTGGCAATGAGCAGTTCTTC. Amino acids: CSARVGGNEQFF.

This clonotype was counted many times. For the CDR3, the DNA is TGTGCCAGCAGCTTAGTTTCGGCGTACGGCTACACCTTC. Amino acids: CASSLVSAYGYTF. The rearrangement joins TRBV11-1 to TRBJ1-2; D remains unclear. V was pared by 1 base and J by 8 bases, with 11 bases between. In germline, CDR1 is SGHAT, CDR2 FQDESV (reference sequence). There are 13 residues in the CDR3.

The rearrangement links TRBV10-3 to TRBJ2-7, with TRBD2 matching over 12 bases. With 10 bases clipped from V and 3 bases from J, the junction kept 22 bases outside the gene matches. This CDR3 contains 19 residues. Germline V gives CDR1 ENHRY, CDR2 SYGVKD. CDR3 bases: TGTGCCAGCAGGGGATCCCAGACTAGCGGGAGAGCGGGGGTCTACGAGCAGTACTTC. Translation: CASRGSQTSGRAGVYEQYF.

The V and J genes are TRBV7-2 and TRBJ2-3; a possible D gene is TRBD1 (5 bases). CDR1 is SGHTA, CDR2 FQGNSA, per germline. V gave up 5 bases and J gave up 8 bases, with 17 bases separating them. The CDR3 spans 14 residues. The CDR3 region is CASSPLGPVGTQYF. In DNA form, the CDR3 reads TGTGCCAGCAGCCCACTGGGGCCCGTTGGTACGCAGTATTTT.

This clonotype was picked up a small number of times. The chain uses TRBV7-6 and TRBJ2-2; 7 nucleotides line up with TRBD2. J gave up 6 bases and V 3 bases, and 4 bases lay outside the gene matches. Germline CDR1 and CDR2: SGHVS and FNYEAQ. The CDR3 loop spans 14 amino acids. In DNA form, the CDR3 reads TGTGCCAGCAGCTTGCCAGGGAGGGCCGGGGAGCTGTTTTTT. Encoded protein: CASSLPGRAGELFF.

This clonotype occurred once. The V call is TRBV7-4, the J call TRBJ2-1, with D possibly being TRBD1 or TRBD2 (6 bases each). This CDR3 comprises 14 residues. The germline V gene encodes CDR1 SGHVT and CDR2 SQSDAQ. V was pared by 4 bases and J by 4 bases, with 11 bases between. Written as DNA, the CDR3 is TGTGCCAGCAGCTCGGGGGCAGGGTACAATGAGCAGTTCTTC. Translated: CASSSGAGYNEQFF.

The CDR3 DNA reads TGTGCCAGTAGTATACCGGGCAGATTTAACTATGGCTACACCTTC. Protein product: CASSIPGRFNYGYTF. The chain uses TRBV19 and TRBJ1-2; D call uncertain. Trimming stripped 2 bases from V and 1 base from J, with 11 bases between. Germline V gives CDR1 LNHDA, CDR2 SQIVND (reference sequence). This CDR3 spans 15 amino acids. Together with reference TRBV19 and TRBJ1-2, the CDR3 gives the full variable domain: DGGITQSPKYLFRKEGQNVTLSCEQNLNHDAMYWYRQDPGQGLRLIYYSQIVNDFQKGDIAEGYSVSREKKESFPLTVTSAQKNPTAFYLCASSIPGRFNYGYTFGSGTRLTVV.

This chain uses TRBV24-1 with TRBJ2-3; no definite D call. Trimming pared 2 bases from V and 6 bases from J, leaving 5 bases between. CDR3 length: 12 residues. CDR1 is KGHDR, CDR2 SFDVKD, per germline. CDR3 DNA: TGTGCCACCAGTGATTCCGGGGATACGCAGTATTTT. Residues: CATSDSGDTQYF.

CDR3 nucleotides: TGCGCCAGCAGCCCCGGTACAGCTGGGAAAACCTCTGGAAACACCATATATTTT. Translation: CASSPGTAGKTSGNTIYF. V usage is TRBV5-1 and J usage is TRBJ1-3; D gene ambiguous. The CDR3 has 18 amino acids. The germline V gene has CDR1 SGHRS and CDR2 YFSETQ. V was shortened by 4 bases and J by 0 bases, with 20 bases between the two germline ends. Based on the CDR3 plus reference TRBV5-1 and TRBJ1-3, the full variable domain is KAGVTQTPRYLIKTRGQQVTLSCSPISGHRSVSWYQQTPGQGLQFLFEYFSETQRNKGNFPGRFSGRQFSNSRSEMNVSTLELGDSALYLCASSPGTAGKTSGNTIYFGEGSWLTVV.

The sample holds many counts of this clonotype. This chain uses TRBV11-2 with TRBJ2-7; 10 bases align to TRBD2. Unmatched junction bases numbered 8, after V lost 6 bases and J lost 0 bases. This CDR3 comprises 16 residues. Looked up from germline, CDR1 is SGHAT and CDR2 is FQNNGV. The CDR3 DNA reads as TGTGCCAGCAGAAATAGAGCTAGCGGGAGCTCCTACGAGCAGTACTTC. It codes for CASRNRASGSSYEQYF.

The chain couples TRBV6-2 or TRBV6-3 to TRBJ1-5; D gene uncertain. The CDR3 sequence is 13 residues long. CDR1 is MNHEY and CDR2 is SVGEGT in the germline V gene. CDR3 residues: CASAQYSNQPQHF. Written as DNA, the CDR3 is TGTGCTTCGGCACAGTATAGCAATCAGCCCCAGCATTTT.

The gene calls are TRBV12-3 or TRBV12-4 and TRBJ2-7; maybe TRBD2 (7 bases). Trimming removed 4 bases at V and 0 bases at J, with 25 bases between. The CDR3 is 19 amino acids. As DNA, the CDR3 is TGTGCCAGCAGTTCACGTTTGGGGGGGGCGGGGAGTCTCTCCTACGAGCAGTACTTC. It translates to CASSSRLGGAGSLSYEQYF.

This clonotype was observed a few times. The chain recombines TRBV29-1 with TRBJ1-1, with D perhaps TRBD1 (5 bases). Germline lookup yields CDR1 SQVTM and CDR2 ANQGSEA. The CDR3 runs to 14 residues. Trimming took off 6 bases at V and 7 bases at J, with 21 bases between the two ends. CDR3 sequence: CSVPGTAGGGEAFF. CDR3 nucleotides: TGCAGCGTCCCAGGCACAGCTGGGGGTGGTGAAGCTTTCTTT.

In DNA, the CDR3 is TGTGCCTGGAACAGGGGTATGAATCAGCCCCAGCATTTT. Its translation is CAWNRGMNQPQHF. The chain recombines TRBV30 with TRBJ1-5; TRBD1 matches at 7 bases. Unmatched junction bases numbered 4, after V lost 4 bases and J lost 4 bases. The CDR3 covers 13 residues. The germline V gene encodes CDR1 GTSNPN and CDR2 SVGIG (reference sequence).

The rearrangement links TRBV20-1 to TRBJ2-1; TRBD2 matches 10 bases. From germline, CDR1 is DFQATT and CDR2 SNEGSKA (reference sequence). The CDR3 has 15 amino acids. J gave up 3 bases and V 6 bases, and 8 bases lay outside the gene matches. CDR3 DNA: TGCAGTGCCGGGCGGAGCGGGAGGGTCTACAATGAGCAGTTCTTC. It encodes CSAGRSGRVYNEQFF.

V is TRBV7-4 and J is TRBJ1-5; 10 bases fit TRBD1. Germline trimming cut 6 bases from V and 5 bases from J; bases unmatched to any gene: 4. This CDR3 is built from 14 residues. Per germline, CDR1 SGHVT and CDR2 SQSDAQ. The CDR3 reads CASRGTGADQPQHF. The CDR3 region has the DNA TGTGCCAGCAGGGGGACAGGGGCGGATCAGCCCCAGCATTTT.

The chain has TRBV4-1 and TRBJ1-6; weak D call: TRBD1 (5 bases). The CDR3 runs to 16 residues. Germline-derived CDR1 and CDR2 are MGHRA and YSYEKL. V lost 4 bases to trimming and J lost 6 bases, with 16 bases between them. For the CDR3, the DNA is TGCGCCAGCAGCCTAGAGGGAGGGGTAGGTAATTCACCCCTCCACTTT. It is translated as CASSLEGGVGNSPLHF.

Only a few counts were recorded for this clonotype. The chain recombines TRBV7-8 with TRBJ2-7, with D possibly called TRBD1 or TRBD2 (5 bases each). The V end lost 4 bases, the J end lost 0 bases, and 16 bases lay between the germline ends. The CDR3 contains 16 residues. CDR1 is SGHVS, CDR2 FQNEAQ, per germline. CDR3 DNA: TGTGCCAGCAGCTCCTCCGGGGCGGCTAGCTCCTACGAGCAGTACTTC. It is translated as CASSSSGAASSYEQYF.

This clonotype was detected ten times or more. This chain connects TRBV12-3 or TRBV12-4 to TRBJ2-5, with D possibly matching TRBD1 (5 bases). The V end was cut by 5 bases, the J end by 3 bases, with 10 bases between. This CDR3 contains 13 residues. In DNA form, the CDR3 reads TGTGCCAGCAGTAGACAGACCGAAGAGACCCAGTACTTC. Amino acid sequence: CASSRQTEETQYF.